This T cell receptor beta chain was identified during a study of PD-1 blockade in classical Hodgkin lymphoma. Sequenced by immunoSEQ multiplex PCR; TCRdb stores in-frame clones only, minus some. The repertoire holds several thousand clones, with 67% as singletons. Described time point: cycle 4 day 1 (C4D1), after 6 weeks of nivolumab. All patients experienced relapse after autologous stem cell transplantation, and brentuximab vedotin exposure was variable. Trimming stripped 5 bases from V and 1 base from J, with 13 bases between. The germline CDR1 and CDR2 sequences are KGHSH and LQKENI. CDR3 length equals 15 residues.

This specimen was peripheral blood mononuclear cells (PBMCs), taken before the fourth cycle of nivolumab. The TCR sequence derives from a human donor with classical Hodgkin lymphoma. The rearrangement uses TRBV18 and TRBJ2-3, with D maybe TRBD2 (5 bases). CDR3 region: CASSVSGKRTDTQYF. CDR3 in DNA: TGTGCCAGCTCAGTTTCGGGGAAACGCACAGATACGCAGTATTTT.